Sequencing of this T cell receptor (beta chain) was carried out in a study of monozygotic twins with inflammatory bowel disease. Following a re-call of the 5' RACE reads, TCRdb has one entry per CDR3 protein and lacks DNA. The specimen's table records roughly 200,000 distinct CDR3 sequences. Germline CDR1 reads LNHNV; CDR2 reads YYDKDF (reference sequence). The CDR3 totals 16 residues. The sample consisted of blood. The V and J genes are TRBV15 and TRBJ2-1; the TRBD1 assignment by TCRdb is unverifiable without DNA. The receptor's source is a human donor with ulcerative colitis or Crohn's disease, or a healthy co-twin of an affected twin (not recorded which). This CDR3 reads CATGERNRDSYNEQFF. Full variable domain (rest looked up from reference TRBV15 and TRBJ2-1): DAMVIQNPRYQVTQFGKPVTLSCSQTLNHNVMYWYQQKSSQAPKLLFHYYDKDFNNEADTPDNFQSRRPNTSFCFLDIRSPGLGDTAMYLCATGERNRDSYNEQFFGPGTRLTVL.